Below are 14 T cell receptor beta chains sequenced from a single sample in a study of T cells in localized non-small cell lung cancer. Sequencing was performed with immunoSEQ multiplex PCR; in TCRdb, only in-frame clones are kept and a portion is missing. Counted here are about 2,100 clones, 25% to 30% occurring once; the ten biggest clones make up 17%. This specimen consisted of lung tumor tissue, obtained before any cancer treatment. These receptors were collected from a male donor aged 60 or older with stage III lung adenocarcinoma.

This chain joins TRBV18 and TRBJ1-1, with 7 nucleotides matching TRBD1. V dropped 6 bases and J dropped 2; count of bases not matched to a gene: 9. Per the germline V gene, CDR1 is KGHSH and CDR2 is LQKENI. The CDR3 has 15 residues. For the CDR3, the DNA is TGTGCCAGCTCCCTCAATGGACAGGCTAACACTGAAGCTTTCTTT. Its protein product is CASSLNGQANTEAFF.

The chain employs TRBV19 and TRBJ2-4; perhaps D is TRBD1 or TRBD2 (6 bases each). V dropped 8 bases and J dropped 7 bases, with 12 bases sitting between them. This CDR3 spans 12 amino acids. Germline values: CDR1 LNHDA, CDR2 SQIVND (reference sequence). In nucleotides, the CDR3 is TGTGCCAGTGCCGGGGGCGGGAACATTCAGTACTTC. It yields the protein CASAGGGNIQYF.

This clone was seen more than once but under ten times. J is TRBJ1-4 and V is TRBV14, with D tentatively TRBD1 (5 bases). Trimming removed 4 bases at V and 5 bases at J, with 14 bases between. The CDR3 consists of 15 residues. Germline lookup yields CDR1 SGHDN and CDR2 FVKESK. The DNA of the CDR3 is TGTGCCAGCAGCCCAAAAAGGGGCCAGAATGAAAAACTGTTTTTT. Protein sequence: CASSPKRGQNEKLFF.

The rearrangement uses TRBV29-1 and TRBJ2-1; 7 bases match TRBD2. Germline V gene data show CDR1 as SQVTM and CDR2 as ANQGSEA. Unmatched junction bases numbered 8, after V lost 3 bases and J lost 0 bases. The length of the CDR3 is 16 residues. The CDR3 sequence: CSVEGGTKSSYNEQFF. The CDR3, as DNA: TGCAGCGTTGAGGGGGGGACGAAGAGCTCCTACAATGAGCAGTTCTTC.

The CDR3 sequence: CASTGQRGKLFF. The CDR3, as DNA: TGTGCCAGCACCGGTCAACGGGGAAAACTGTTTTTT. The gene calls are TRBV28 and TRBJ1-4, with D uncertain. Trimming shortened V by 7 bases and J by 10 bases, and 13 bases separated the two germline ends. This CDR3 comprises 12 residues. Germline CDR1 is MDHEN and CDR2 is SYDVKM.

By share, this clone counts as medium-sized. CDR3 in DNA: TGTGCCAGCAAAGACAACAGAAATAATTCACCCCTCCACTTT. Encoded protein: CASKDNRNNSPLHF. The chain couples TRBV11-3 to TRBJ1-6; no clear D gene. Trimming shortened V by 7 bases and J by 5 bases, and 12 bases separated the two germline ends. Germline values: CDR1 SGHNT, CDR2 YENEEA. This CDR3 comprises 14 residues.

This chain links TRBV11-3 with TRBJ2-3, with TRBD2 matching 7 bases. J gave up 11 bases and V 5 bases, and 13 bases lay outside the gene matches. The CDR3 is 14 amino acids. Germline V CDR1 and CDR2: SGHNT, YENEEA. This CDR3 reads CASSDNSQGGGQYF. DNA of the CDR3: TGTGCCAGCAGCGACAATAGTCAGGGCGGGGGGCAGTATTTT.

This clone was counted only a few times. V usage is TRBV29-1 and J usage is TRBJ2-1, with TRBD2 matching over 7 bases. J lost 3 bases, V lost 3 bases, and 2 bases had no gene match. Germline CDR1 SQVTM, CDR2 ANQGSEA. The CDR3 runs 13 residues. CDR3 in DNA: TGCAGCGTTGACTGGGACTACTACAATGAGCAGTTCTTC. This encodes CSVDWDYYNEQFF.

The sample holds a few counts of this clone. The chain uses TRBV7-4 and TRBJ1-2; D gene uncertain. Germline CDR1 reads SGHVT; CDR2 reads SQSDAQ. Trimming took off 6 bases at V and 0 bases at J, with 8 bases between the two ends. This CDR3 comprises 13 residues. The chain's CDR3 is CASRKDTNYGYTF. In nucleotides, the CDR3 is TGTGCCAGCAGGAAAGACACTAACTATGGCTACACCTTC.

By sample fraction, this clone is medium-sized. The CDR3 DNA follows: TGTGCCAGCAGCGGAGGACAGCCGAGTCGAGAGACCCAGTACTTC. Its translation: CASSGGQPSRETQYF. This sequence joins TRBV6-8 and TRBJ2-5; possible D gene TRBD1, 6 bases. Trimming took 6 bases from V and 4 from J, leaving 18 bases between them. This CDR3 region has 15 residues. Germline V gives CDR1 MNHGY, CDR2 SAAAGT.

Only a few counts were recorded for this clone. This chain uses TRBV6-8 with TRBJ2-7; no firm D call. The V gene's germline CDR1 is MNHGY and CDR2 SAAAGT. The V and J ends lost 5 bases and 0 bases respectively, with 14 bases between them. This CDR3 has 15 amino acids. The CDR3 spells CASSGVGRTSYEQYF. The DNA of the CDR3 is TGTGCCAGCAGTGGGGTTGGAAGGACCTCCTACGAGCAGTACTTC.

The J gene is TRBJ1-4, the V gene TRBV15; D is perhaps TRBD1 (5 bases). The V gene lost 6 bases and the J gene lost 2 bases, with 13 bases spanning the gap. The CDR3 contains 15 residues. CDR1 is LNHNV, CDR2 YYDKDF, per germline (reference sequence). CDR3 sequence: CATRPGGETNEKLFF. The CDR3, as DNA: TGTGCCACCAGACCCGGGGGGGAGACTAATGAAAAACTGTTTTTT.

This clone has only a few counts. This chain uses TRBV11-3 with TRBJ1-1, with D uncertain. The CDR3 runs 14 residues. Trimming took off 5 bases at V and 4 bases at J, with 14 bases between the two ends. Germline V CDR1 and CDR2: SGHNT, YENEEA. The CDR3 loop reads CASSRDDGSTEAFF. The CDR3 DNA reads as TGTGCCAGCAGCCGAGACGATGGAAGCACTGAAGCTTTCTTT.

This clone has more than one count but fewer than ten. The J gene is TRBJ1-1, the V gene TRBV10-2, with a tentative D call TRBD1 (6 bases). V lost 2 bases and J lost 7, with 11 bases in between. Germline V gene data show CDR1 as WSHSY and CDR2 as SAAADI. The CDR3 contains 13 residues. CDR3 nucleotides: TGCGCCAGCAGTGAGGGCAGGGGATTTGAAGCTTTCTTT. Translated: CASSEGRGFEAFF.